The T cell receptor (beta chain) described here comes from a study of memory CD4+ T cells and cytomegalovirus serostatus. Overall study findings and caveats: Suggested: most of the CMV-linked TCR signature lies in CD4+ memory cells.

V shed 5 bases and J 5 bases; nucleotides not matched to a gene: 6. Looked up from germline, CDR1 is MNHEY and CDR2 is SVGAGI. The CDR3 is 15 residues long. Source study methods: Out-of-frame sequences were removed, leaving roughly 2,200,000 distinct TCRbeta sequences. Libraries were prepared by immunoSEQ multiplex PCR; TCRdb keeps only in-frame clonotypes and omits some of them. The DNA gave D and trimming, while V, J and clone size come from that table. The data contain about 25,000 clones, approximately 72% of them singletons. This clone was seen once. Its antigen is currently unknown. The sort gate was single viable CD3+CD4+CD8-CD45RO+ cells for memory CD4+ T cells. Serostatus was set by detecting CMV pp150, pp28, p38, p52 IgG.

The sample consisted of memory CD4+ T cells from blood. The chain combines TRBV6-5 with TRBJ1-4; 9 nucleotides line up with TRBD1. The TCR comes from an adult in good health and CMV-seronegative. CDR3: CASSPPTGGNEKLFF. CDR3 nucleotides: TGTGCCAGCAGTCCCCCGACAGGGGGGAATGAAAAACTGTTTTTT.